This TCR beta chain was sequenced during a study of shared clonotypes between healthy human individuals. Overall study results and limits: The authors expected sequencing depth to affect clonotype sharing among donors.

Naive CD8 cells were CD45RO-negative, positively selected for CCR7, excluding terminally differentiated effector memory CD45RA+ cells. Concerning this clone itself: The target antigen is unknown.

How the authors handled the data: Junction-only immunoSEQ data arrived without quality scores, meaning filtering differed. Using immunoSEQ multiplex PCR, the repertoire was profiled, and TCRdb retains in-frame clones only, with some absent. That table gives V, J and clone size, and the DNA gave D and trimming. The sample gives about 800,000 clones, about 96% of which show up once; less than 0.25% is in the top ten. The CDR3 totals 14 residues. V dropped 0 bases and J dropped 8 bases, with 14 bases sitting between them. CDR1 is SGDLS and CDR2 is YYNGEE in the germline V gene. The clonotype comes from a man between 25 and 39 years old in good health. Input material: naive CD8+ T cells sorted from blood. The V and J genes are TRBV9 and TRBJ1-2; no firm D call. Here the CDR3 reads CASSVGAGVRGYTF. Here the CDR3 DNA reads TGTGCCAGCAGCGTAGGGGCAGGAGTACGCGGCTACACCTTC.